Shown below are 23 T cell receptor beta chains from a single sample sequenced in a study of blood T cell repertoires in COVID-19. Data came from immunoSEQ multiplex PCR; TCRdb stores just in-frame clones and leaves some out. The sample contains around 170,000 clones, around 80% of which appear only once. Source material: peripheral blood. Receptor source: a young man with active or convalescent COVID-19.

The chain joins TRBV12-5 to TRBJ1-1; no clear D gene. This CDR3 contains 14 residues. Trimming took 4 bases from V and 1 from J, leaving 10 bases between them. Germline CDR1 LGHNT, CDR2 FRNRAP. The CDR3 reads CASGWRQSNTEAFF. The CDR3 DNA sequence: TGTGCTAGTGGTTGGCGACAATCGAACACTGAAGCTTTCTTT.

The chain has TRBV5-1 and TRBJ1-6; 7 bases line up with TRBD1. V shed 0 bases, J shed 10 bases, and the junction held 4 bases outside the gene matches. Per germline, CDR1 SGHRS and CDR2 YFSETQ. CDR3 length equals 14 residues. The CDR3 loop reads CASSLGQGRSPLHF. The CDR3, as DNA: TGCGCCAGCAGCTTGGGACAGGGAAGGTCACCCCTCCACTTT.

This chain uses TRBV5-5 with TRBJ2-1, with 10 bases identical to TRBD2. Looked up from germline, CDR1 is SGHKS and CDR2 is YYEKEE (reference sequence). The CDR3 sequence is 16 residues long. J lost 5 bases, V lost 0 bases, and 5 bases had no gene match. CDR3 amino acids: CASSLAGLAGDNEQFF. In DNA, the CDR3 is TGTGCCAGCAGCTTGGCCGGGCTAGCGGGGGACAATGAGCAGTTCTTC.

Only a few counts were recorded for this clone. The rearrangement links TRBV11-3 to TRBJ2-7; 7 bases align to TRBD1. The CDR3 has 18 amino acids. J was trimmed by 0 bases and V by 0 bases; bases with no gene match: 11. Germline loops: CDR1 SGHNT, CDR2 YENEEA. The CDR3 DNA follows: TGTGCCAGCAGCTTAGAAAGAGGGGGCCAGGGGAGCTCCTACGAGCAGTACTTC. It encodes CASSLERGGQGSSYEQYF.

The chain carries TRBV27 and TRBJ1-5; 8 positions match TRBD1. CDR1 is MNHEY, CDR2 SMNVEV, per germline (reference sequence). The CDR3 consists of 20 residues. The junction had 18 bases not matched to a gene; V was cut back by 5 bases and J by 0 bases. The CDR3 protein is CASSPSSPGTGPYSNQPQHF. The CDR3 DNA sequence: TGTGCCAGCAGTCCTTCAAGCCCCGGGACAGGCCCGTATAGCAATCAGCCCCAGCATTTT.

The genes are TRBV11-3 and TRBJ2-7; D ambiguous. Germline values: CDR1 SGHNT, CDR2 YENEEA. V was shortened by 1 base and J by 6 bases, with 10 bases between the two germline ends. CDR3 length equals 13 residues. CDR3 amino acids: CASSLGATPEQYF. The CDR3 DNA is TGTGCCAGCAGCTTAGGAGCGACTCCCGAGCAGTACTTC. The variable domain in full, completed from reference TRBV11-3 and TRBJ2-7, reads EAGVVQSPRYKIIEKKQPVAFWCNPISGHNTLYWYLQNLGQGPELLIRYENEEAVDDSQLPKDRFSAERLKGVDSTLKIQPAELGDSAVYLCASSLGATPEQYFGPGTRLTVT.

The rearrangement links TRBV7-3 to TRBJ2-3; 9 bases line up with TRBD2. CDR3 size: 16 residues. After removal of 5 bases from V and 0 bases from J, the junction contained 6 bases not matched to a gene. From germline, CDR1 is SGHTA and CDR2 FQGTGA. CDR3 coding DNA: TGTGCCAGCAGCCCTAAAGGACTAGCGAGCACAGATACGCAGTATTTT. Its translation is CASSPKGLASTDTQYF.

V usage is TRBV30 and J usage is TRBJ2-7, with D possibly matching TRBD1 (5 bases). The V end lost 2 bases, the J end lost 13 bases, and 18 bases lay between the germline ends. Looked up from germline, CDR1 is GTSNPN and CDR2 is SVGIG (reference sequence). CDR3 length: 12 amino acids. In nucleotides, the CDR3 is TGTGCCTGGAGTACACAAGGGGCGCAGATTTACGTC. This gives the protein CAWSTQGAQIYV.

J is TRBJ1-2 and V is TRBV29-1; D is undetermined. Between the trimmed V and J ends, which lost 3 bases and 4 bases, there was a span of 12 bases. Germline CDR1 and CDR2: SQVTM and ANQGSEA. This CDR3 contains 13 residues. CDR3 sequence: CSVDRTTFYGYTF. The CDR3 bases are TGCAGCGTTGATCGCACTACTTTCTATGGCTACACCTTC.

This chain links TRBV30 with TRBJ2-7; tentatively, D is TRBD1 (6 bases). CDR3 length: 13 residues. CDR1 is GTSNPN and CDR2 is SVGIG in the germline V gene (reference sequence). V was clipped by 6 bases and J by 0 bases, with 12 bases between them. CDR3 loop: CACLTGSSYEQYF. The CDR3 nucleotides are TGTGCCTGCCTTACAGGGAGCTCCTACGAGCAGTACTTC. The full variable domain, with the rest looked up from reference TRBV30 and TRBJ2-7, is SQTIHQWPATLVQPVGSPLSLECTVEGTSNPNLYWYRQAAGRGLQLLFYSVGIGQISSEVPQNLSASRPQDRQFILSSKKLLLSDSGFYLCACLTGSSYEQYFGPGTRLTVT.

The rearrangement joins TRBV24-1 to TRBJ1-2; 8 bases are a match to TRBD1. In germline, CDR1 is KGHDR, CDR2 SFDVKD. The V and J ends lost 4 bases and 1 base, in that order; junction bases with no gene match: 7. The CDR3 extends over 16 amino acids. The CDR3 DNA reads TGTGCCACCAGTGAAGCCGGGACAGGCCGTAACTATGGCTACACCTTC. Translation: CATSEAGTGRNYGYTF.

CDR3 residues: CASSQEMEVGKLFF. The CDR3, as DNA: TGCGCCAGCAGCCAAGAAATGGAGGTTGGGAAACTGTTTTTT. The rearrangement joins TRBV4-1 to TRBJ1-4, with no clear D. The V gene's germline CDR1 is MGHRA and CDR2 YSYEKL. V was trimmed by 0 bases and J by 11 bases, leaving 13 bases between them. The CDR3 consists of 14 residues.

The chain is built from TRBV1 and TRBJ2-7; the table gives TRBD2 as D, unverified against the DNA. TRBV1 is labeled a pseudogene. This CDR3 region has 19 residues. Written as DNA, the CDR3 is TGCACCAGCAGCCAAGACAGGATGGGATTCGGAGCTAGCAGGTACGAGCAGTACGTC. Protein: CTSSQDRMGFGASRYEQYV.

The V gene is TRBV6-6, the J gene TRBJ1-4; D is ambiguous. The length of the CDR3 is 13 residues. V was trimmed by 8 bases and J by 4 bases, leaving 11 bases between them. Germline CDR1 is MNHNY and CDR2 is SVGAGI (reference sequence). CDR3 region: CASGRSGNEKLFF. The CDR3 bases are TGTGCCAGCGGTCGATCCGGTAATGAAAAACTGTTTTTT.

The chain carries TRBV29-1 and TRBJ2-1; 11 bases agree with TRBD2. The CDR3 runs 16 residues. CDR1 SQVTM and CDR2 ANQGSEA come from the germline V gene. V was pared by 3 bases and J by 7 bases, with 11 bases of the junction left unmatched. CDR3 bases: TGCAGCGTTGAGGGGATACTAGCGGGGGACGGTAATGAGCAGTTCTTC. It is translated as CSVEGILAGDGNEQFF.

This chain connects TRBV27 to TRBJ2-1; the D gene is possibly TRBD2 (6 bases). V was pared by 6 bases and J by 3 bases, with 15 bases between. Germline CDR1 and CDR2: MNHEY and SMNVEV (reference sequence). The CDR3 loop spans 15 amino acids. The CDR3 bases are TGTGCCAGCAGCGCTAGCGCTTACAGCTACAATGAGCAGTTCTTC. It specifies CASSASAYSYNEQFF.

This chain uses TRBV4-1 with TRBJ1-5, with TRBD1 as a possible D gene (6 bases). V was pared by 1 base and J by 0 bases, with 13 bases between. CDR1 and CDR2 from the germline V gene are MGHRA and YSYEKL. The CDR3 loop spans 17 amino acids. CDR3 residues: CASSQVDRIDSNQPQHF. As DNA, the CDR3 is TGCGCCAGCAGCCAAGTGGACAGAATCGATAGCAATCAGCCCCAGCATTTT.

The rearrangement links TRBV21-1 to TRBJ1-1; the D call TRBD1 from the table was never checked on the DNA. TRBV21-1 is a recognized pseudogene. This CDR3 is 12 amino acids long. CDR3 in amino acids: CASSPGCTEAFF. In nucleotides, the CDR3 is TGTGCCAGCAGCCCAGGGTGCACTGAAGCTTTCTTT.

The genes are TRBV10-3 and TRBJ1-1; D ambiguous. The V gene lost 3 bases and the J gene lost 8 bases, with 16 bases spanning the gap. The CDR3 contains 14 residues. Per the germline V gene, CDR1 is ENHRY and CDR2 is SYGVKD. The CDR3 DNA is TGTGCCATCAGTGATGCGACCGCGGCCCCAGAAGCTTTCTTT. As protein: CAISDATAAPEAFF.

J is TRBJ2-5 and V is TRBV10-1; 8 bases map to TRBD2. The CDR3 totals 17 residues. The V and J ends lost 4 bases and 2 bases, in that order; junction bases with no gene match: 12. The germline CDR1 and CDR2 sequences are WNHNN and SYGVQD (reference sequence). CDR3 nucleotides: TGCGCCAGCAGTGGGTTCGGGGGCGGGGGGTCTCAAGAGACCCAGTACTTC. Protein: CASSGFGGGGSQETQYF.

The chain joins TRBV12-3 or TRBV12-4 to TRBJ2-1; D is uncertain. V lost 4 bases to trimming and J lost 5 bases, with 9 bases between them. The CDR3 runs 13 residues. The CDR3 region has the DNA TGTGCCAGCAGTTGGGCAGCTCACAATGAGCAGTTCTTC. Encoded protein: CASSWAAHNEQFF.

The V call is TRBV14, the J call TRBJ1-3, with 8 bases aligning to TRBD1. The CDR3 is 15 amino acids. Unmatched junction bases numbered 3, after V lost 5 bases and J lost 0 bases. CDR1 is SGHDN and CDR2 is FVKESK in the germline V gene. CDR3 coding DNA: TGTGCCAGCAGCGGACAGGGCGTCTCTGGAAACACCATATATTTT. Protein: CASSGQGVSGNTIYF.

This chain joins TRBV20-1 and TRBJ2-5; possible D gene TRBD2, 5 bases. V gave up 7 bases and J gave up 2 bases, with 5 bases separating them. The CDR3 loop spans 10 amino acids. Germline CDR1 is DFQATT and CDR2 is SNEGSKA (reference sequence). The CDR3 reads CSGGQETQYF. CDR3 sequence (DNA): TGCAGTGGAGGGCAAGAGACCCAGTACTTC.